This T cell receptor beta chain is drawn from a study of T cell repertoires in cytomegalovirus infection. Study at large: Epitope selection comprised recently identified HLA-C-restricted CMV epitopes and well-studied HLA-B-restricted CMV epitopes. From public TCR beta signatures came an indication of both CMV infection and matching HLA type.

TCRdb called the reads again in MiXCR, with one record for every CDR3 protein. The sample consists of about 78,000 distinct CDR3 sequences, 35% to 45% of them appearing once. The CDR3 is 19 residues long. Germline V gene sequence: CDR1 MNHEY, CDR2 SVGEGT. V was cut by 2 bases and J by 0 bases, with 22 bases left in between. As to this clonotype: The antigen is not known.

Study-wide results and caveats: Predominance within the ex vivo response was attributable to HLA-C-restricted CMV-specific TCR beta clonotypes.

The sample in question was CD8+ T cells from cultured PBMCs, obtained from culture after CMV antigen stimulation. The chain joins TRBV6-2 or TRBV6-3 to TRBJ1-1; TRBD1 is a possible D gene (5 bases). This receptor was obtained from a human donor in good health (CMV status not recorded). Some clones in this sample may be carry-over from other donors' samples. The CDR3 coding sequence is TGTGCCAGCAGTTACAGGGGCCATACTGAAGTCAGAATGAACACTGAAGCTTTCTTT. This codes for CASSYRGHTEVRMNTEAFF.